Presented here are 26 T cell receptor beta chains from one specimen sequenced in a study of human T cells and chemical hapten exposure. As to time point: patch test 1, 2 weeks after DPC sensitization. As to treatment: therapeutic diphenylcyclopropenone sensitization with weekly scalp DPC. TCRdb ran MiXCR on the RACE reads and lists one entry per CDR3 protein. The sample carries some 77,000 distinct CDR3 sequences, approximately 10% recorded once. The material sequenced was whole blood, taken in connection with sensitization to the hapten diphenylcyclopropenone (DPC). These TCRs come from a woman aged 45-65 years with alopecia areata. Some clones in this sample may be carry-over from other donors' samples.

This clonotype was detected a few times. The V and J genes are TRBV29-1 and TRBJ1-4; 7 nucleotides line up with TRBD1. In germline, CDR1 is SQVTM, CDR2 ANQGSEA. This CDR3 comprises 14 residues. After removal of 4 bases from V and 4 bases from J, the junction contained 6 bases not matched to a gene. In nucleotides, the CDR3 is TGCAGCGTTGGAGCGGGACAGAGTAATGAAAAACTGTTTTTT. Amino acids: CSVGAGQSNEKLFF.

This clonotype has only a few counts. V usage is TRBV6-2 or TRBV6-3 and J usage is TRBJ2-2, with no clear D. The germline V gene has CDR1 MNHEY and CDR2 SVGEGT. V shed 6 bases and J shed 1 base, with 3 bases lying between them. This CDR3 is 12 amino acids long. CDR3: CASRENTGELFF. The CDR3 bases are TGTGCCAGCAGGGAGAACACCGGGGAGCTGTTTTTT.

This clonotype has ten or more counts. The gene calls are TRBV28 and TRBJ2-7; 7 bases match TRBD1. This CDR3 contains 14 residues. The ends lost 4 bases at V and 4 bases at J; junction bases unmatched: 7. From germline, CDR1 is MDHEN and CDR2 SYDVKM. This CDR3 is CASSSRDREYEQYF. The CDR3 DNA is TGTGCCAGCAGTTCCCGGGACAGAGAATACGAGCAGTACTTC. Combining the CDR3 with reference TRBV28 and TRBJ2-7 gives the whole variable domain DVKVTQSSRYLVKRTGEKVFLECVQDMDHENMFWYRQDPGLGLRLIYFSYDVKMKEKGDIPEGYSVSREKKERFSLILESASTNQTSMYLCASSSRDREYEQYFGPGTRLTVT.

The CDR3 sequence is CSARVQVQETQYF. Written as DNA, the CDR3 is TGCAGTGCTAGAGTACAGGTCCAAGAGACCCAGTACTTC. V usage is TRBV20-1 and J usage is TRBJ2-5, with D possibly being TRBD1 (5 bases). The germline V and J ends were trimmed by 1 base and 1 base, with 7 bases remaining between them. CDR1 and CDR2 from the germline V gene are DFQATT and SNEGSKA (reference sequence). The CDR3 runs to 13 residues.

This clonotype was seen repeatedly, ten times or more. The chain combines TRBV6-5 with TRBJ1-3; unclear D gene. The ends were cut back, 3 bases at V and 2 bases at J, with 8 bases in the middle. The CDR3 consists of 14 residues. Germline-derived CDR1 and CDR2 are MNHEY and SVGAGI. CDR3: CASSYATAGNTIYF. The CDR3 DNA sequence: TGTGCCAGCAGTTATGCCACGGCTGGAAACACCATATATTTT.

The chain employs TRBV6-2 or TRBV6-3 and TRBJ2-7; the match to TRBD2 covers 12 bases. The CDR3 is 15 amino acids. Trimming removed 2 bases from V and 4 bases from J; junction bases left unmatched: 3. CDR1 is MNHEY and CDR2 is SVGEGT in the germline V gene. This CDR3 reads CASSYQLAGGYEQYF. The DNA of the CDR3 is TGTGCCAGCAGTTACCAACTAGCGGGAGGATACGAGCAGTACTTC.

The chain couples TRBV5-3 to TRBJ1-2; TRBD1 agrees at 9 bases. TRBV5-3 is recorded as an ORF, its role being uncertain. The CDR3 has 14 residues. Germline trimming cut 2 bases from V and 4 bases from J; bases unmatched to any gene: 3. CDR3 residues: CARSFLTGGYGYTF. The CDR3 nucleotides read TGTGCCAGAAGCTTTTTGACAGGGGGCTATGGCTACACCTTC.

This clonotype has a handful of counts. The gene calls are TRBV10-3 and TRBJ1-5, with D possibly TRBD1 on 5 matching bases. The CDR3 totals 16 residues. V was cut by 3 bases and J by 2 bases, with 14 bases left in between. The germline V gene has CDR1 ENHRY and CDR2 SYGVKD. CDR3 sequence (DNA): TGTGCCATCAGTGACTACGTGGGGGAGGGCAATCAGCCCCAGCATTTT. Translation: CAISDYVGEGNQPQHF.

About this clonotype: The CDR3 does not end in the conserved phenylalanine or tryptophan, so this is likely a read error. The DNA is left out, because the CDR3 cannot be placed on it with certainty; the CDR3 is given as TCRdb lists it. The rearrangement uses TRBV11-1 and TRBJ2-4; TRBD1, as called in the table, went unchecked against the DNA. Germline CDR1 SGHAT, CDR2 FQDESV (reference sequence). The CDR3 has 10 residues if both end residues are counted. CDR3: CASSQPTPSG.

This clonotype occurred many times. The rearrangement uses TRBV18 and TRBJ1-2; no clear D gene. Germline V CDR1 and CDR2: KGHSH, LQKENI. The CDR3 has 12 amino acids. The germline V and J ends were trimmed by 3 bases and 8 bases, with 10 bases remaining between them. Here the CDR3 reads CASSPNEFGYTF. In nucleotides, the CDR3 is TGTGCCAGCTCACCCAACGAGTTCGGCTACACCTTC.

This clonotype was detected ten times or more. The V call is TRBV6-2 or TRBV6-3, the J call TRBJ2-2; unclear D gene. The CDR3 has 15 residues. V was clipped by 2 bases and J by 0 bases, with 7 bases between them. From germline, CDR1 is MNHEY and CDR2 SVGEGT. The CDR3 DNA follows: TGTGCCAGCAGTTACCTGGGCCCGAACACCGGGGAGCTGTTTTTT. It encodes CASSYLGPNTGELFF.

This clonotype was counted many times. The V call is TRBV18, the J call TRBJ2-6, with 13 nucleotides matching TRBD2. The CDR3 is made up of 19 amino acids. Germline V gene data show CDR1 as KGHSH and CDR2 as LQKENI. V gave up 2 bases and J gave up 2 bases; unmatched junction bases: 6. As DNA, the CDR3 is TGTGCCAGCTCACCAAAAGGGACTAGCGGGACCCCTGGGGCCAACGTCCTGACTTTC. Its protein is CASSPKGTSGTPGANVLTF.

The chain is built from TRBV24-1 and TRBJ2-5; possible D gene TRBD1, 5 bases. Germline values: CDR1 KGHDR, CDR2 SFDVKD. The CDR3 runs to 17 residues. Trimming took 1 base from V and 0 from J, leaving 14 bases between them. The CDR3 sequence is CATSDFKGSMYQETQYF. The CDR3 nucleotides are TGTGCCACCAGTGATTTTAAGGGGTCCATGTACCAAGAGACCCAGTACTTC.

The chain recombines TRBV19 with TRBJ1-5; no firm D call. V shed 5 bases and J shed 0 bases, with 17 bases lying between them. There are 17 residues in the CDR3. Germline values: CDR1 LNHDA, CDR2 SQIVND (reference sequence). CDR3 bases: TGTGCCAGTAGTCTGACCGGACCGATAGATAGCAATCAGCCCCAGCATTTT. This encodes CASSLTGPIDSNQPQHF. Together with reference TRBV19 and TRBJ1-5, the CDR3 gives the full variable domain: DGGITQSPKYLFRKEGQNVTLSCEQNLNHDAMYWYRQDPGQGLRLIYYSQIVNDFQKGDIAEGYSVSREKKESFPLTVTSAQKNPTAFYLCASSLTGPIDSNQPQHFGDGTRLSIL.

J is TRBJ1-2 and V is TRBV29-1; the D is unclear. V shed 5 bases and J shed 0 bases, with 13 bases lying between them. The CDR3 extends over 14 amino acids. The V gene's germline CDR1 is SQVTM and CDR2 ANQGSEA. CDR3 sequence: CSVPTDPSNYGYTF. CDR3 nucleotides: TGCAGCGTTCCGACGGACCCTTCTAACTATGGCTACACCTTC.

The table lists this clonotype with a few counts. The chain joins TRBV13 to TRBJ2-7; TRBD1 aligns across 11 bases. The CDR3 is 15 residues long. The germline V gene encodes CDR1 PRHDT and CDR2 FYEKMQ (reference sequence). Trimming at V came to 10 bases and at J to 6 bases, leaving 14 bases not matched to a gene. The CDR3 loop is CATEELGQGVGEQYF. DNA of the CDR3: TGTGCCACCGAAGAGTTGGGACAGGGGGTGGGCGAGCAGTACTTC.

The table lists this clonotype with many counts. The chain recombines TRBV7-6 with TRBJ2-7; possibly TRBD1 for D (5 bases). Deletions cut 1 base from V and 5 bases from J, with 6 bases between. Germline assignment: CDR1 SGHVS and CDR2 FNYEAQ. The CDR3 length is 12 residues. This CDR3 is CASSLGGDEQYF. CDR3 nucleotide sequence: TGTGCCAGCAGCTTAGGGGGCGACGAGCAGTACTTC.

This clonotype was counted between two and nine times. The chain employs TRBV6-4 and TRBJ2-1, with D unclear. CDR1 and CDR2 (germline): MRHNA, SNTAGT. The germline V and J ends were trimmed by 5 bases and 8 bases, with 4 bases remaining between them. The CDR3 has 10 amino acids. CDR3 in DNA: TGTGCCAGCAGTCGATATGAGCAGTTCTTC. The encoded protein is CASSRYEQFF.

This chain connects TRBV5-1 to TRBJ2-5; no definite D call. CDR3 size: 15 residues. Germline V gene data show CDR1 as SGHRS and CDR2 as YFSETQ. V lost 4 bases to trimming and J lost 1 base, with 14 bases between them. In DNA, the CDR3 is TGCGCCAGCAGCCCAACTCAGGTCTCCCAAGAGACCCAGTACTTC. It codes for CASSPTQVSQETQYF.

The rearrangement joins TRBV20-1 to TRBJ2-7; tentative D call: TRBD1 (6 bases). Deletions cut 3 bases from V and 8 bases from J, with 23 bases between. Per germline, CDR1 DFQATT and CDR2 SNEGSKA (reference sequence). The CDR3 is 15 amino acids. CDR3 amino acids: CSASYQATQGAQQYF. The CDR3 DNA follows: TGCAGTGCTAGCTACCAGGCAACACAGGGAGCTCAGCAGTACTTC.

The J gene is TRBJ2-3, the V gene TRBV3-1; D tentatively fits TRBD1 or TRBD2 (5 bases each). The CDR3 totals 16 residues. Germline CDR1 and CDR2: LGHDT and YNNKEL (reference sequence). The V gene lost 4 bases and the J gene lost 1 base, with 15 bases spanning the gap. The CDR3 bases are TGTGCCAGCAGCCCGGGACCAGGGACGGGCACAGATACGCAGTATTTT. As protein: CASSPGPGTGTDTQYF.

DNA of the CDR3: TGTGCCAGCAGCCTCGGACAGGGTTTAGTTGTTGCAGATACGCAGTATTTT. It encodes CASSLGQGLVVADTQYF. This chain connects TRBV7-2 to TRBJ2-3; 8 bases align to TRBD1. The CDR3 is made up of 17 amino acids. With V trimmed by 5 bases and J by 4 bases, 14 bases remained unmatched. The V gene's germline CDR1 is SGHTA and CDR2 FQGNSA.

This clonotype was found a few times. The rearrangement uses TRBV20-1 and TRBJ2-1; maybe TRBD2 (5 bases). This CDR3 has 12 residues. CDR1 and CDR2 from the germline V gene are DFQATT and SNEGSKA (reference sequence). V gave up 4 bases and J gave up 4 bases, with 8 bases separating them. In nucleotides, the CDR3 is TGCAGTGCTAAGGACTGGTACAATGAGCAGTTCTTC. Encoded protein: CSAKDWYNEQFF.

The chain employs TRBV6-2 or TRBV6-3 and TRBJ1-6; D is unresolved. Trimming took 6 bases from V and 10 from J, leaving 10 bases between them. The CDR3 has 12 residues. The germline gives CDR1 MNHEY, CDR2 SVGEGT. In nucleotides, the CDR3 is TGTGCCAGCAGCCACGAGGGCTCACCCCTCCACTTT. Its translation: CASSHEGSPLHF.

This clonotype was counted a few times. The chain employs TRBV7-2 and TRBJ2-1; D is uncertain. The CDR3 spans 14 residues. V lost 0 bases and J lost 5, with 8 bases in between. Germline CDR1 is SGHTA and CDR2 is FQGNSA. The CDR3 sequence is CASSLARQNNEQFF. For the CDR3, the DNA is TGTGCCAGCAGCTTAGCGCGCCAGAACAATGAGCAGTTCTTC. Variable domain in full (rest from reference TRBV7-2 and TRBJ2-1): GAGVSQSPSNKVTEKGKDVELRCDPISGHTALYWYRQSLGQGLEFLIYFQGNSAPDKSGLPSDRFSAERTGGSVSTLTIQRTQQEDSAVYLCASSLARQNNEQFFGPGTRLTVL.

This clonotype was found a few times. The chain uses TRBV4-2 and TRBJ2-7; D is unresolved. V dropped 3 bases and J dropped 3 bases, with 6 bases sitting between them. Per the germline V gene, CDR1 is LGHNA and CDR2 is YNFKEQ. The CDR3 consists of 12 residues. The CDR3 loop is CASSHVGYEQYF. The CDR3 bases are TGTGCCAGCAGCCACGTGGGCTACGAGCAGTACTTC.